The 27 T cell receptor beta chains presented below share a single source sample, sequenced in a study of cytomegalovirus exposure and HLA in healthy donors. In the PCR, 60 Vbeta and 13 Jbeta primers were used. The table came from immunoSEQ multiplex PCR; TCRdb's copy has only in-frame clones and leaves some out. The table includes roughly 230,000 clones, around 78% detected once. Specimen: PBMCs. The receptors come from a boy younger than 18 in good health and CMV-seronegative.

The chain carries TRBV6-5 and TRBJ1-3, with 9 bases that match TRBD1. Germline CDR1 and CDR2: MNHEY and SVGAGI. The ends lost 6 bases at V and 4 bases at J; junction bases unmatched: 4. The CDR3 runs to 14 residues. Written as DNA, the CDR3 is TGTGCCAGCAGGCGACAGGGGGGAGGAAACACCATATATTTT. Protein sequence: CASRRQGGGNTIYF.

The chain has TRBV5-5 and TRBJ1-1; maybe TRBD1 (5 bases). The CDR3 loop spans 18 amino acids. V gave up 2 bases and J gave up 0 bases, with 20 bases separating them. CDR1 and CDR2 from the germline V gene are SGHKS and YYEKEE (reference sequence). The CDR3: CASSFQVAGMGLNTEAFF. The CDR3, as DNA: TGTGCCAGCAGCTTCCAGGTGGCAGGGATGGGGTTGAACACTGAAGCTTTCTTT.

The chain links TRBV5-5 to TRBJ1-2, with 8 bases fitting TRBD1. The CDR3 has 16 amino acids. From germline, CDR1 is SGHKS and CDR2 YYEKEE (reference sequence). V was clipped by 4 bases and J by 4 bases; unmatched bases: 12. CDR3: CASSLAVGQGAYGYTF. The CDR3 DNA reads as TGTGCCAGCAGCCTTGCGGTAGGGCAGGGGGCCTATGGCTACACCTTC.

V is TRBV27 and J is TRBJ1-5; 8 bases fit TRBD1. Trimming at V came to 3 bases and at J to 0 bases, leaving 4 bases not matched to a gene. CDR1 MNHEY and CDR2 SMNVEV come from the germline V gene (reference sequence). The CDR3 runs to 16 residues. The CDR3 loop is CASSLQGAYSNQPQHF. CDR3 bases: TGTGCCAGCAGTTTGCAGGGGGCGTATAGCAATCAGCCCCAGCATTTT.

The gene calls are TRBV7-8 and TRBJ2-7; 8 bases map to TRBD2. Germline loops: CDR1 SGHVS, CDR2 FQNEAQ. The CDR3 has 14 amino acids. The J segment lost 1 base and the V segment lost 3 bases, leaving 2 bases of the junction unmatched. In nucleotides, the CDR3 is TGTGCCAGCAGCTTGGCTAGCGGGTCCTACGAGCAGTACTTC. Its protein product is CASSLASGSYEQYF.

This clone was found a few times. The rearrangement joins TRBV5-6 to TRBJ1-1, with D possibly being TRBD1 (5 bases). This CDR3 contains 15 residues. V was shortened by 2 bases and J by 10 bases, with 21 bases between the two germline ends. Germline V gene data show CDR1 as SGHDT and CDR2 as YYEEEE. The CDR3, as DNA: TGTGCCAGCAGCTTCGATACGGGACCTCCCGGGGGAGCTTTCTTT. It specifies CASSFDTGPPGGAFF. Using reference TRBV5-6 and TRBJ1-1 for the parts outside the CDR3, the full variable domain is DAGVTQSPTHLIKTRGQQVTLRCSPKSGHDTVSWYQQALGQGPQFIFQYYEEEERQRGNFPDRFSGHQFPNYSSELNVNALLLGDSALYLCASSFDTGPPGGAFFGQGTRLTVV.

CDR3 in DNA: TGTGCCATCAGTGGACTAGCACTCACAGATACGCAGTATTTT. Translated, it gives CAISGLALTDTQYF. The rearrangement links TRBV10-3 to TRBJ2-3, with TRBD2 identical over 7 bases. J gave up 2 bases and V 4 bases, and 3 bases lay outside the gene matches. The CDR3 consists of 14 residues. The germline gives CDR1 ENHRY, CDR2 SYGVKD.

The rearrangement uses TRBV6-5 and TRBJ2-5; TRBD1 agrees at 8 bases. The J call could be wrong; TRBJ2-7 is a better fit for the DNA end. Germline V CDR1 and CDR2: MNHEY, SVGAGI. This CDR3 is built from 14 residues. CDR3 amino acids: CASSWDRYSYEQYF. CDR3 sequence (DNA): TGTGCCAGCAGTTGGGACAGGTACTCCTACGAGCAGTACTTC.

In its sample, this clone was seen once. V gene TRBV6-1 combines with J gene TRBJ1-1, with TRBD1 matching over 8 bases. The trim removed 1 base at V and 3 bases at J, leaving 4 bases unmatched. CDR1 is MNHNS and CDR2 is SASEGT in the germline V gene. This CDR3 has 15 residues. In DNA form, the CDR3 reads TGTGCCAGCAGTGAAGGGTCAGGGGGCCACACTGAAGCTTTCTTT. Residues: CASSEGSGGHTEAFF.

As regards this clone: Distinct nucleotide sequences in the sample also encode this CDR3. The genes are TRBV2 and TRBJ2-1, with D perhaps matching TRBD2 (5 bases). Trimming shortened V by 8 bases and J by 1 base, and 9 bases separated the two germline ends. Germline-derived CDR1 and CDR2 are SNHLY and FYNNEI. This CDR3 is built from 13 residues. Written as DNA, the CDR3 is TGTGCCAGCTCCCGGGATTCCTACAATGAGCAGTTCTTC. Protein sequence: CASSRDSYNEQFF. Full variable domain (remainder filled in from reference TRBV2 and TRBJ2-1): EPEVTQTPSHQVTQMGQEVILRCVPISNHLYFYWYRQILGQKVEFLVSFYNNEISEKSEIFDDQFSVERPDGSNFTLKIRSTKLEDSAMYFCASSRDSYNEQFFGPGTRLTVL.

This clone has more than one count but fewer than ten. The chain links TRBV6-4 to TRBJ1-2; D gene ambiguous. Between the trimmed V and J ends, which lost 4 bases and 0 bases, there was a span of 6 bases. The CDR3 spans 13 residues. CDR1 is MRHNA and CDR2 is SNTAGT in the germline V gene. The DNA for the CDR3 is TGTGCCAGCAGTGCGCAGGCTAACTATGGCTACACCTTC. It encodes CASSAQANYGYTF.

CDR3 amino acids: CASSTLTGPDTQYF. The DNA of the CDR3 is TGTGCCAGTAGTACCCTGACAGGCCCAGATACGCAGTATTTT. The J gene is TRBJ2-3, the V gene TRBV19; possible D gene TRBD1, 6 bases. Germline V gene sequence: CDR1 LNHDA, CDR2 SQIVND (reference sequence). With 4 bases removed from V and 4 bases from J, the gap between germline ends came to 12 bases. The CDR3 sequence is 14 residues long.

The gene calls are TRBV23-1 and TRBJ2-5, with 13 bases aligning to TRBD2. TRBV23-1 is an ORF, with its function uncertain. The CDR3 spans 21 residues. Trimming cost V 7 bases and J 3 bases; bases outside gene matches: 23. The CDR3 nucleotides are TGCGCCAGCACCCAAATCGCCGGACTAGCGGGAGTGACCGTCGACGAAGAGACCCAGTACTTC. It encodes CASTQIAGLAGVTVDEETQYF.

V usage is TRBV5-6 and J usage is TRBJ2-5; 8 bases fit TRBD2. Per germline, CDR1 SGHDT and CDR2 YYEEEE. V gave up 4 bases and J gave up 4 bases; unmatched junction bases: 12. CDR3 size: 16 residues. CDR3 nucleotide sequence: TGTGCCAGCAGCCCGACCATTAGCGGGATTGGAGAGACCCAGTACTTC. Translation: CASSPTISGIGETQYF. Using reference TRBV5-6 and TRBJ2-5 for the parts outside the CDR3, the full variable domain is DAGVTQSPTHLIKTRGQQVTLRCSPKSGHDTVSWYQQALGQGPQFIFQYYEEEERQRGNFPDRFSGHQFPNYSSELNVNALLLGDSALYLCASSPTISGIGETQYFGPGTRLLVL.

CDR3 amino acids: CAWSRNHRTDTQYF. Written as DNA, the CDR3 is TGTGCCTGGTCGCGGAACCACCGCACAGATACGCAGTATTTT. The chain has TRBV30 and TRBJ2-3; no clear D gene. Looked up from germline, CDR1 is GTSNPN and CDR2 is SVGIG (reference sequence). This CDR3 has 14 residues. Trimming took 5 bases from V and 1 from J, leaving 13 bases between them. The full variable domain, in which reference TRBV30 and TRBJ2-3 provide the parts outside the CDR3, is SQTIHQWPATLVQPVGSPLSLECTVEGTSNPNLYWYRQAAGRGLQLLFYSVGIGQISSEVPQNLSASRPQDRQFILSSKKLLLSDSGFYLCAWSRNHRTDTQYFGPGTRLTVL.

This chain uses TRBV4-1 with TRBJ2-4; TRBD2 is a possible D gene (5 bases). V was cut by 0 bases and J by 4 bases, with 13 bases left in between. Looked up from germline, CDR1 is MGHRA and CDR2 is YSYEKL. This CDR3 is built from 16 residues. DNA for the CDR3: TGCGCCAGCAGCCAAGATTCCTTTGGCGGGAAAAACATTCAGTACTTC. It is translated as CASSQDSFGGKNIQYF.

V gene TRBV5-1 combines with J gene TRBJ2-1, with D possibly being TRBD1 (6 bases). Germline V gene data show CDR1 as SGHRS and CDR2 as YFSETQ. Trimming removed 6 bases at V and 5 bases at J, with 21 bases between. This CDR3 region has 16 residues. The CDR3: CASIDTRSGHNNEQFF. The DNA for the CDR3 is TGCGCCAGCATTGACACCCGCTCGGGACACAACAATGAGCAGTTCTTC. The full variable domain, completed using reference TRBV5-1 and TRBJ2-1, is KAGVTQTPRYLIKTRGQQVTLSCSPISGHRSVSWYQQTPGQGLQFLFEYFSETQRNKGNFPGRFSGRQFSNSRSEMNVSTLELGDSALYLCASIDTRSGHNNEQFFGPGTRLTVL.

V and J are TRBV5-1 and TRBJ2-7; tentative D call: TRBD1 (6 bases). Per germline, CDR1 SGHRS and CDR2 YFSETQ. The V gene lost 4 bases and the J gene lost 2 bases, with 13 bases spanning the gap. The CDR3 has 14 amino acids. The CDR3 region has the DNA TGCGCCAGCAGCCCTAGGCAGGGGACCTACGAGCAGTACTTC. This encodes CASSPRQGTYEQYF.

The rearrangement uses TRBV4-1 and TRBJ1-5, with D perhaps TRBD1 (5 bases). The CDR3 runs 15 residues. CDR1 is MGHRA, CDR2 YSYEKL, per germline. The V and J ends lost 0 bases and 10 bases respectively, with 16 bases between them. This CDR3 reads CASSQDWTGGSPQHF. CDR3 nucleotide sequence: TGCGCCAGCAGCCAAGATTGGACGGGGGGGAGTCCCCAGCATTTT.

The CDR3 loop reads CASSISGTGAQKLFF. The CDR3 nucleotides are TGTGCCAGTAGTATTTCCGGGACAGGGGCGCAAAAACTGTTTTTT. The chain couples TRBV19 to TRBJ1-4; 10 nucleotides match TRBD1. CDR3 length: 15 residues. CDR1 and CDR2 (germline): LNHDA, SQIVND (reference sequence). V was pared by 3 bases and J by 9 bases, with 7 bases of the junction left unmatched. Full variable domain (outside the CDR3, taken from reference TRBV19 and TRBJ1-4): DGGITQSPKYLFRKEGQNVTLSCEQNLNHDAMYWYRQDPGQGLRLIYYSQIVNDFQKGDIAEGYSVSREKKESFPLTVTSAQKNPTAFYLCASSISGTGAQKLFFGSGTQLSVL.

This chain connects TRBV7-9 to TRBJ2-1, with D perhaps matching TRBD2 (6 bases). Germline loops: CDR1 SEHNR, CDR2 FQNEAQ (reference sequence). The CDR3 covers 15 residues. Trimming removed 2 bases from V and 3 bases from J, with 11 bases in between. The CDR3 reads CASSLNGRGYNEQFF. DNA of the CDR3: TGTGCCAGCAGCTTAAACGGGAGAGGCTACAATGAGCAGTTCTTC.

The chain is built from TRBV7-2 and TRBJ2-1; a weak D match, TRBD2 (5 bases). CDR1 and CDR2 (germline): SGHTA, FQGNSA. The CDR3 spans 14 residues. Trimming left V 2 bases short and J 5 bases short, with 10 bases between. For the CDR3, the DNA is TGTGCCAGCAGCTTACGAGGGTTCAACAATGAGCAGTTCTTC. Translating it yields CASSLRGFNNEQFF.

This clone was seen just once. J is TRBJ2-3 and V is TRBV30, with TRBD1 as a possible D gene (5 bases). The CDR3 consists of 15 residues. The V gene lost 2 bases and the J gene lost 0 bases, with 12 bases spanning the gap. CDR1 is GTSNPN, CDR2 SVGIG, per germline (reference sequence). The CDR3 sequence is CAWSPWGGSTDTQYF. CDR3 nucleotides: TGTGCCTGGAGTCCCTGGGGCGGTAGCACAGATACGCAGTATTTT.

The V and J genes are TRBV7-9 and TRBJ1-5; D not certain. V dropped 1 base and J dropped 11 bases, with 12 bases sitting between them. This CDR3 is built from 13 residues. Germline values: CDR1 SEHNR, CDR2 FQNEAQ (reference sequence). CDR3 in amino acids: CASSLETLEAQHF. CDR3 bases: TGTGCCAGCAGCTTAGAAACCCTGGAGGCCCAGCATTTT.

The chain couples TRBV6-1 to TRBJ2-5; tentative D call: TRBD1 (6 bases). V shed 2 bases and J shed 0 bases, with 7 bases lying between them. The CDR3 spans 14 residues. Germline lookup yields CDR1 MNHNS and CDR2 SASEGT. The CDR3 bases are TGTGCCAGCAGTGAAAGGACAGACCAAGAGACCCAGTACTTC. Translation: CASSERTDQETQYF.

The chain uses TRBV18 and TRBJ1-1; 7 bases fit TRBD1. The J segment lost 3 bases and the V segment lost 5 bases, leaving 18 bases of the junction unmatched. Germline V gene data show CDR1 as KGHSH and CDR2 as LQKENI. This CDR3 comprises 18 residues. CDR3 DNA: TGTGCCAGCTCAACTACCGGGACAGCCCGCTCGGGGTACACTGAAGCTTTCTTT. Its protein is CASSTTGTARSGYTEAFF.

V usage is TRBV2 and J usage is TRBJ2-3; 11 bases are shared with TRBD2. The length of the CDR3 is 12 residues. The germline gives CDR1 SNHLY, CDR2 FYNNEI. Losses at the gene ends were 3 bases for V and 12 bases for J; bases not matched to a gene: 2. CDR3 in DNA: TGTGCCAGCAGTGATAGCGGGGGGGCTCAGTATTTT. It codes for CASSDSGGAQYF.